Each of the 21 T cell receptor beta chains below was sequenced from the same sample in a study of control samples from healthy donors and cancer patients. The repertoire was sequenced with immunoSEQ multiplex PCR; TCRdb's copy has only in-frame clones and lacks some. The sample shows roughly 160,000 clones, approximately 94% of them seen only once. The sample was PBMCs. These receptor sequences come from a man aged 55 to 70 with colorectal cancer.

V usage is TRBV6-5 and J usage is TRBJ2-5; TRBD2 agrees at 8 bases. V lost 5 bases to trimming and J lost 5 bases; unmatched junction nucleotides: 1. Germline-derived CDR1 and CDR2 are MNHEY and SVGAGI. The CDR3 sequence is 12 residues long. CDR3 DNA: TGTGCCAGCAGTCGGGGGGGTGAGACCCAGTACTTC. It codes for CASSRGGETQYF.

The V and J genes are TRBV7-8 and TRBJ2-6; the D gene could be TRBD1 or TRBD2 (5 bases each). V gave up 6 bases and J gave up 1 base, with 16 bases separating them. From germline, CDR1 is SGHVS and CDR2 FQNEAQ. The CDR3 consists of 17 residues. The CDR3 here is CASSSTGGGSGANVLTF. The CDR3 DNA sequence: TGTGCCAGCAGTTCAACAGGAGGTGGTTCTGGGGCCAACGTCCTGACTTTC.

The chain uses TRBV10-3 and TRBJ2-2; tentatively, D is TRBD1 (5 bases). CDR3 length equals 15 residues. CDR1 and CDR2 (germline): ENHRY, SYGVKD. V was pared by 4 bases and J by 0 bases, with 9 bases between. The CDR3 reads CAISAAGTNTGELFF. As DNA, the CDR3 is TGTGCCATCAGTGCGGCAGGGACGAACACCGGGGAGCTGTTTTTT.

The J gene is TRBJ1-2, the V gene TRBV30, with 10 bases that match TRBD1. This CDR3 comprises 14 residues. The germline CDR1 and CDR2 sequences are GTSNPN and SVGIG (reference sequence). With 3 bases clipped from V and 6 bases from J, the junction kept 7 bases outside the gene matches. The CDR3 loop reads CAWSAGQGRDGYTF. In DNA, the CDR3 is TGTGCCTGGAGCGCGGGACAGGGGAGGGATGGCTACACCTTC.

This chain connects TRBV27 to TRBJ1-2; D is unclear. V shed 8 bases and J shed 5 bases, with 12 bases lying between them. The CDR3 is 12 residues long. Germline-derived CDR1 and CDR2 are MNHEY and SMNVEV (reference sequence). The CDR3 region has the DNA TGTGCCAGCGCTGGTCTTGGGTATGGCTACACCTTC. Translating it yields CASAGLGYGYTF.

V usage is TRBV14 and J usage is TRBJ2-5; tentatively, D is TRBD2 (5 bases). Trimming removed 4 bases at V and 8 bases at J, with 14 bases between. CDR1 SGHDN and CDR2 FVKESK come from the germline V gene. The CDR3 loop spans 13 amino acids. CDR3 DNA: TGTGCCAGCAGCCGATGGCACGGGGAAACCCAGTACTTC. Its translation: CASSRWHGETQYF.

The chain links TRBV11-2 to TRBJ1-6; TRBD1 matches at 8 bases. Looked up from germline, CDR1 is SGHAT and CDR2 is FQNNGV. This CDR3 is built from 14 residues. V shed 6 bases, J shed 9 bases, and the junction held 7 bases outside the gene matches. The CDR3 region is CASSEDRVVSPLHF. DNA of the CDR3: TGTGCCAGCAGTGAGGACAGGGTTGTTTCACCCCTCCACTTT. The entire variable domain, with the rest obtained from reference TRBV11-2 and TRBJ1-6, is as follows: EAGVAQSPRYKIIEKRQSVAFWCNPISGHATLYWYQQILGQGPKLLIQFQNNGVVDDSQLPKDRFSAERLKGVDSTLKIQPAKLEDSAVYLCASSEDRVVSPLHFGNGTRLTVT.

The chain couples TRBV5-5 to TRBJ2-2; TRBD1 aligns across 7 bases. This CDR3 is built from 15 residues. Looked up from germline, CDR1 is SGHKS and CDR2 is YYEKEE (reference sequence). Trimming at V came to 4 bases and at J to 2 bases, leaving 5 bases not matched to a gene. The CDR3 spells CASSRGQSNTGELFF. The DNA for the CDR3 is TGTGCCAGCAGCCGGGGACAGAGCAACACCGGGGAGCTGTTTTTT.

The V gene is TRBV5-4, the J gene TRBJ1-1; 8 nucleotides align to TRBD1. Germline-derived CDR1 and CDR2 are SGHNT and YYREEE (reference sequence). V shed 0 bases, J shed 2 bases, and the junction held 3 bases outside the gene matches. This CDR3 has 15 residues. The CDR3 loop reads CASSLGTGLNTEAFF. In DNA, the CDR3 is TGTGCCAGCAGCTTGGGGACAGGGCTCAACACTGAAGCTTTCTTT.

The chain uses TRBV30 and TRBJ1-6; maybe TRBD1 (5 bases). The germline CDR1 and CDR2 sequences are GTSNPN and SVGIG (reference sequence). The CDR3 is made up of 13 amino acids. The germline V and J ends were trimmed by 4 bases and 10 bases, with 14 bases remaining between them. The CDR3 here is CAWMTAGQSPLHF. The CDR3 DNA is TGTGCCTGGATGACTGCAGGGCAATCACCCCTCCACTTT.

This chain uses TRBV19 with TRBJ1-5; D might be TRBD1 (5 bases). Germline V gene lookup returns CDR1 LNHDA and CDR2 SQIVND (reference sequence). The CDR3 runs 14 residues. Trimming shortened V by 10 bases and J by 3 bases, and 16 bases separated the two germline ends. CDR3 coding DNA: TGTGCCACTACCCCGCAGGGACCCAATCAGCCCCAGCATTTT. Its translation: CATTPQGPNQPQHF.

The V gene is TRBV12-3 or TRBV12-4, the J gene TRBJ1-1; D perhaps matches TRBD1 (5 bases). The CDR3 is made up of 13 amino acids. Trimming pared 2 bases from V and 7 bases from J, leaving 11 bases between. The CDR3 loop reads CASSLRDGYEAFF. The CDR3 nucleotides read TGTGCCAGCAGTTTACGGGACGGTTATGAAGCTTTCTTT.

V gene TRBV5-1 combines with J gene TRBJ1-5; D might be TRBD1 (5 bases). CDR3 length equals 14 residues. Germline values: CDR1 SGHRS, CDR2 YFSETQ. V was clipped by 4 bases and J by 0 bases, with 8 bases between them. CDR3 DNA sequence: TGCGCCAGCAGCCCCGACAGTAGCAATCAGCCCCAGCATTTT. Translated: CASSPDSSNQPQHF. Complete variable domain (other parts from reference TRBV5-1 and TRBJ1-5): KAGVTQTPRYLIKTRGQQVTLSCSPISGHRSVSWYQQTPGQGLQFLFEYFSETQRNKGNFPGRFSGRQFSNSRSEMNVSTLELGDSALYLCASSPDSSNQPQHFGDGTRLSIL.

The chain has TRBV29-1 and TRBJ2-5; TRBD2 aligns across 8 bases. The trim removed 6 bases at V and 5 bases at J, leaving 14 bases unmatched. The CDR3 sequence is 15 residues long. Germline V gives CDR1 SQVTM, CDR2 ANQGSEA. For the CDR3, the DNA is TGCAGCGTCGCCAAGATCGGGGGGGTAACGGAGACCCAGTACTTC. Translating it yields CSVAKIGGVTETQYF.

The V and J genes are TRBV21-1 and TRBJ1-2. TRBV21-1 is described as a pseudogene. The CDR3 has 13 amino acids. The CDR3 loop is CARDSGRLYGYTF. DNA for the CDR3: TGTGCCAGGGATTCGGGCAGACTGTATGGCTACACCTTC.

The chain is built from TRBV3-1 (or the pseudogene TRBV3-2) and TRBJ1-6; 8 nucleotides match TRBD1. Germline CDR1 and CDR2: LGHDT and YNNKEL (reference sequence). The CDR3 loop spans 14 amino acids. Germline trimming cut 4 bases from V and 5 bases from J; bases unmatched to any gene: 1. The chain's CDR3 is CASSRQGNNSPLHF. CDR3 in DNA: TGTGCCAGCAGCCGACAGGGGAATAATTCACCCCTCCACTTT.

The rearrangement uses TRBV19 and TRBJ2-3; D may correspond to TRBD1 or TRBD2 (6 bases each). The CDR3 extends over 15 amino acids. CDR1 LNHDA and CDR2 SQIVND come from the germline V gene (reference sequence). The V end lost 3 bases, the J end lost 2 bases, and 12 bases lay between the germline ends. The CDR3 DNA sequence: TGTGCCAGTAGTATTCGGGGGCAGTTCACAGATACGCAGTATTTT. Its protein product is CASSIRGQFTDTQYF.

V usage is TRBV3-1 (or the pseudogene TRBV3-2) and J usage is TRBJ1-1; tentative D call: TRBD1 (6 bases). CDR3 length: 13 amino acids. Germline assignment: CDR1 LGHDT and CDR2 YNNKEL (reference sequence). Trimming cost V 6 bases and J 11 bases, with 19 bases left between them. The CDR3, as DNA: TGTGCCAGCAGTCCACAGGGTGGGCCCCCTGCTTTCTTT. Its protein is CASSPQGGPPAFF.

This clone was counted once. V is TRBV30 and J is TRBJ1-1; unclear D gene. The germline CDR1 and CDR2 sequences are GTSNPN and SVGIG (reference sequence). The V end lost 3 bases, the J end lost 1 base, and 9 bases lay between the germline ends. The CDR3 consists of 13 residues. CDR3 bases: TGTGCCTGGAGAAGGACGAGGAACACTGAAGCTTTCTTT. It translates to CAWRRTRNTEAFF.

V is TRBV18 and J is TRBJ2-3, with unresolved D. The CDR3 consists of 12 residues. Trimming pared 4 bases from V and 3 bases from J, leaving 5 bases between. Germline V gene sequence: CDR1 KGHSH, CDR2 LQKENI. The CDR3 sequence: CASSHRTDTQYF. The CDR3 DNA reads as TGTGCCAGCTCACACCGGACAGATACGCAGTATTTT.

V usage is TRBV30 and J usage is TRBJ2-7; the D gene is possibly TRBD2 (6 bases). The V end was cut by 4 bases, the J end by 1 base, with 11 bases between. The CDR3 runs 13 residues. Germline CDR1 GTSNPN, CDR2 SVGIG (reference sequence). DNA of the CDR3: TGTGCCTGGAAAGGAGGGGTGTCCTACGAGCAGTACTTC. It codes for CAWKGGVSYEQYF.